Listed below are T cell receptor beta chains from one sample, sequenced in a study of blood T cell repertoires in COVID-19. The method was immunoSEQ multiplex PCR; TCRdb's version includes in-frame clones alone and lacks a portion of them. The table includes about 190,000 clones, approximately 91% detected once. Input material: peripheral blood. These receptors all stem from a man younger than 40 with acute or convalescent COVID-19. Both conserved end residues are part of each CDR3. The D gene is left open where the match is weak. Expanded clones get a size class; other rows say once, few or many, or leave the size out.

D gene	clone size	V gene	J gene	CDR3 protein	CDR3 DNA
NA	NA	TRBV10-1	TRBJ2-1	CASSEGSRGLNEQFF	TGCGCCAGCAGTGAGGGGTCGCGGGGCCTCAATGAGCAGTTCTTC
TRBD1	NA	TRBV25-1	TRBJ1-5	CASSESWDRGRKNQPQHF	TGTGCCAGCAGTGAGAGCTGGGACAGGGGGCGAAAAAATCAGCCCCAGCATTTT
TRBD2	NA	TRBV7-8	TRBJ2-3	CASSFHAGGSGTDTQYF	TGTGCCAGCAGCTTCCACGCGGGAGGTTCGGGCACAGATACGCAGTATTTT
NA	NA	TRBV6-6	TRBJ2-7	CASSYGRTSYEQYF	TGTGCCAGCAGTTACGGCAGGACTTCCTACGAGCAGTACTTC
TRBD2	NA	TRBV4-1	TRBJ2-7	CASSQDLGGLALYYEQYF	TGCGCCAGCAGCCAAGATCTAGGGGGACTAGCACTTTACTACGAGCAGTACTTC
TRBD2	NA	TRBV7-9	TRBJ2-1	CASSALAGGVDEQFF	TGTGCCAGCAGCGCCTTAGCGGGAGGAGTCGATGAGCAGTTCTTC
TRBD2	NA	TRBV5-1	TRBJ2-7	CASSPNDLAVYEQYF	TGCGCCAGCAGCCCCAACGATCTAGCGGTTTATGAGCAGTACTTC
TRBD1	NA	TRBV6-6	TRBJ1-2	CASSYGTGGVNYGYTF	TGTGCCAGCAGTTACGGGACAGGGGGCGTGAACTATGGCTACACCTTC
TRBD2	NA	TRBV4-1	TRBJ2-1	CASSQEPSGGPNEQFF	TGCGCCAGCAGCCAAGAGCCCAGCGGGGGGCCGAATGAGCAGTTCTTC
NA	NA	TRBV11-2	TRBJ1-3	CASSLRALSSGNTIYF	TGTGCCAGCAGCTTAAGAGCCTTAAGCTCTGGAAACACCATATATTTT
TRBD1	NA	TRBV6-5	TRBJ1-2	CASSRQGYGYTF	TGTGCCAGCAGTCGACAGGGCTATGGCTACACCTTC
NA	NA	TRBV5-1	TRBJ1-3	CASSSGQNWGTIYF	TGCGCCAGCAGTTCTGGACAGAACTGGGGCACCATATATTTT
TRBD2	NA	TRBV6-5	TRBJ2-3	CASKEGTSGTDTQYF	TGTGCCAGCAAGGAGGGGACTAGCGGTACAGATACGCAGTATTTT
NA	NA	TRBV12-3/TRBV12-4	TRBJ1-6	CASSTGTVTLHF	TGTGCCAGCAGTACAGGGACCGTCACCCTCCACTTT
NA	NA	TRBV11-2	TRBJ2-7	CASSYSGEQYF	TGTGCCAGCAGCTACTCAGGGGAGCAGTACTTC
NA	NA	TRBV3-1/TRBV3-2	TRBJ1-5	CASSHSGDQPQHF	TGTGCCAGCAGCCATTCCGGGGATCAGCCCCAGCATTTT
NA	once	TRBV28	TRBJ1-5	CASSFPNSNQPQHF	TGTGCCAGCAGTTTCCCTAATAGCAATCAGCCCCAGCATTTT
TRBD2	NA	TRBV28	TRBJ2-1	CASSLRSRLAGGGGEQFF	TGTGCCAGCAGTTTAAGGTCCCGACTAGCGGGGGGTGGTGGAGAGCAGTTCTTC
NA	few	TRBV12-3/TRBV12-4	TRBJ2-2	CASSPYGELFF	TGTGCCAGCAGCCCTTATGGGGAGCTGTTTTTT
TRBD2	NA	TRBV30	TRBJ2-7	CAWSVLGSGRNPYEQYF	TGTGCCTGGAGTGTACTAGGTAGCGGGCGGAACCCCTACGAGCAGTACTTC
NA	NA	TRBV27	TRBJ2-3	CASTSTDTQYF	TGTGCCAGCACCTCGACAGATACGCAGTATTTT
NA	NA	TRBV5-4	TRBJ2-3	CASTPRGINTDTQYF	TGTGCCAGCACCCCCCGGGGGATCAACACAGATACGCAGTATTTT
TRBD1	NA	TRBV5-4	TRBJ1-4	CASRAGTGDEKLFF	TGTGCCAGCAGGGCCGGGACAGGGGACGAAAAACTGTTTTTT
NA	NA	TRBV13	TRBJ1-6	CASSLEGGNSPLHF	TGTGCCAGCAGCTTAGAGGGAGGTAATTCACCCCTCCACTTT
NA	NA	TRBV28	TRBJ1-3	CASSRGPPPGNTIYF	TGTGCCAGCAGCCGAGGGCCCCCTCCTGGAAACACCATATATTTT
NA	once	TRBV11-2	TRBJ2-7	CASSLKRETVHSYEQYF	TGTGCCAGCAGCTTAAAAAGGGAGACTGTCCACTCCTACGAGCAGTACTTC
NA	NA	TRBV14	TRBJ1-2	CASSQGVAGNYGYTF	TGTGCCAGCAGCCAAGGTGTGGCAGGAAATTATGGCTACACCTTC
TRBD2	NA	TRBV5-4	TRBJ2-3	CASSRLAGEDTQYF	TGTGCCAGCAGCCGACTAGCGGGAGAAGATACGCAGTATTTT
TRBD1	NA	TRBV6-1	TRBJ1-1	CASSDKDRANTEAFF	TGTGCCAGCAGTGATAAGGACAGGGCGAACACTGAAGCTTTCTTT
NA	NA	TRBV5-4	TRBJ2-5	CASSLRGGQETQYF	TGTGCCAGCAGCTTGCGTGGCGGTCAAGAGACCCAGTACTTC
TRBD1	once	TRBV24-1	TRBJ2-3	CATSESGTGRSTDTQYF	TGTGCCACCAGTGAGTCGGGGACAGGGAGAAGTACAGATACGCAGTATTTT
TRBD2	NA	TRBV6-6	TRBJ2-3	CASRLIAGGIHTQYF	TGTGCCAGCAGACTTATAGCGGGAGGAATCCATACGCAGTATTTT
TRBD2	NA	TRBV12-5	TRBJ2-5	CASGFQGGETQYF	TGTGCTAGTGGTTTTCAGGGAGGGGAGACCCAGTACTTC
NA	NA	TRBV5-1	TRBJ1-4	CASHGSDEKLFF	TGCGCCAGCCACGGGAGTGACGAAAAACTGTTTTTT
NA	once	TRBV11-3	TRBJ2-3	CASSPGGRTDTQYF	TGTGCCAGCAGCCCCGGGGGGCGCACAGATACGCAGTATTTT
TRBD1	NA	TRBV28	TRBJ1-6	CASSTDRVPSPLHF	TGTGCCAGCAGCACTGACAGGGTCCCTTCACCCCTCCACTTT
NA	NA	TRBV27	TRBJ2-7	CASGRDTEYF	TGTGCCAGCGGTCGGGACACGGAGTACTTC
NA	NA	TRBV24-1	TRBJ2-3	CATSDSLDTQYF	TGTGCCACCAGTGACTCCCTCGATACGCAGTATTTT
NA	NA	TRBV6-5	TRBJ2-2	CASNIGQNTGELFF	TGTGCCAGCAATATAGGACAGAACACCGGGGAGCTGTTTTTT
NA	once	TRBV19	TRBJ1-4	CASHNREATNEKLFF	TGTGCCAGCCATAACAGGGAAGCAACTAATGAAAAACTGTTTTTT
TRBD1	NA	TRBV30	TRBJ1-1	CAWSAPGQGKVVPAFF	TGTGCCTGGAGTGCCCCAGGACAGGGTAAAGTAGTTCCAGCTTTCTTT
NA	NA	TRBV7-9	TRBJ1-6	CASSFGGSSPLHF	TGTGCCAGCAGCTTTGGGGGCAGTTCACCCCTCCACTTT
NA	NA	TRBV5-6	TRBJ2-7	CASGARVEGGYEQYF	TGTGCCAGCGGCGCCCGAGTCGAGGGAGGATACGAGCAGTACTTC